The clone carrying this T cell receptor (beta chain) was detected a few times. The source of the sample is a study of human T cells and chemical hapten exposure. For the study at large: Each week of the roughly 23-week study, patients had diphenylcyclopropenone applied to the scalp. DPC (0.01%) was patch tested on the upper back and read at 6 days.

This sample's time point: pre-sensitization, week 0. The treatment here: therapeutic diphenylcyclopropenone sensitization with weekly scalp DPC. A single record per CDR3 protein comes from TCRdb applying MiXCR to the RACE reads. The sample carries some 250,000 distinct CDR3 sequences, around 7.3% recorded once. This clonotype was sampled from a young man with alopecia areata. Some clones in this sample may be carry-over from other donors' samples. The material sequenced was whole blood, taken in connection with sensitization to the hapten diphenylcyclopropenone (DPC).

The CDR3 region has the DNA TGTGCCAGCAGTGCCAACGGGAACACTGAAGCTTTCTTT. It yields the protein CASSANGNTEAFF. The chain couples TRBV6-4 to TRBJ1-1; unclear D gene. This CDR3 spans 13 amino acids. Trimming pared 4 bases from V and 1 base from J, leaving 7 bases between. Germline V gene lookup returns CDR1 MRHNA and CDR2 SNTAGT.